The present T cell receptor beta chain was sequenced within a study of early T cells in non-severe SARS-CoV-2 infection. General study results and limits: CD4 and private specificities were missed by VDJdb matching, which favored anti-spike CD8 responses.

Individually, cDNA molecules had unique molecular identifiers attached to them. TCRdb ran MiXCR on the 5' RACE reads and lists one entry per CDR3 protein. This table has about 60,000 distinct CDR3 sequences, roughly a tenth appearing once. Of note for this clonotype: The antigen is unknown.

The ends were cut back, 3 bases at V and 2 bases at J, with 15 bases in the middle. Germline-derived CDR1 and CDR2 are ENHRY and SYGVKD. This CDR3 comprises 16 residues. Sequencing was done on a sample of whole blood. V and J are TRBV10-3 and TRBJ2-3, with a tentative D call TRBD2 (5 bases). The receptor was isolated from an adult who was a healthcare worker with PCR-confirmed SARS-CoV-2 infection or an uninfected control (not recorded which). The CDR3 reads CAISDPLADPTDTQYF. The CDR3 coding sequence is TGTGCCATCAGTGATCCCCTAGCTGACCCCACAGATACGCAGTATTTT.